This TCR beta chain was profiled in a study of cytomegalovirus exposure and HLA in healthy donors. The study, taken as a whole, reports: It was taken for granted in presence/absence analyses that sequencing depth across donors was roughly uniform. Earlier analysis found most TCR beta V segments productive about 87% or about 30% of the time. In a later analysis, TCR beta V- and J-gene trimming showed a link to a missense DCLRE1C variant.

On this clone itself: What it binds is unknown.

Germline-derived CDR1 and CDR2 are SGHTA and FQGNSA. The CDR3 has 12 amino acids. Trimming took off 2 bases at V and 3 bases at J, with 4 bases between the two ends. PCR used 60 Vbeta primers and 13 Jbeta primers. Original handling: A later analysis tallied tens of millions of unique TCR beta chains, roughly 11 million of them shared. The table came from immunoSEQ multiplex PCR; TCRdb's copy has only in-frame clones and leaves some out. V, J and clone size are taken as reported in that table, and D and trimming were inferred from the DNA itself. This table holds about 150,000 clones, approximately 81% found once.

The V and J genes are TRBV7-2 and TRBJ2-5; D remains unclear. This TCR was recovered from a woman between 18 and 30 years old in good health and CMV-seronegative. What was sequenced was PBMCs. DNA for the CDR3: TGTGCCAGCAGCTTATCTGAAGAGACCCAGTACTTC. Its protein product is CASSLSEETQYF.